Presented here are 18 T cell receptor beta chains from one specimen sequenced in a study of response to subunit inactivated influenza vaccine. Via MiXCR, TCRdb re-called the RT-PCR reads, giving one row per CDR3 protein. The table lists 540,000 or so distinct CDR3 sequences, 10% to 15% of them singletons. The source material was PBMCs from blood, sampled roughly 47 days after vaccination. These receptors were taken from a man between 45 and 60 years old who received an inactivated influenza vaccine.

In its sample, this clonotype was seen a few times. The chain recombines TRBV20-1 with TRBJ2-7; TRBD2 is a possible D gene (5 bases). The V end lost 3 bases, the J end lost 2 bases, and 11 bases lay between the germline ends. The CDR3 consists of 13 residues. The germline V gene encodes CDR1 DFQATT and CDR2 SNEGSKA (reference sequence). The CDR3 here is CSASGIQTYEQYF. In DNA, the CDR3 is TGCAGTGCTAGCGGGATTCAGACCTACGAGCAGTACTTC.

This chain joins TRBV7-2 and TRBJ1-4; D is uncertain. The CDR3 contains 13 residues. Trimming took 5 bases from V and 6 from J, leaving 10 bases between them. CDR1 and CDR2 from the germline V gene are SGHTA and FQGNSA. The CDR3 loop is CASSRRPDEKLFF. The CDR3, as DNA: TGTGCCAGCAGCCGCAGACCGGATGAAAAACTGTTTTTT.

This chain uses TRBV5-1 with TRBJ2-3; either TRBD1 or TRBD2 may fit D (5 bases each). V lost 2 bases and J lost 4, with 11 bases in between. The germline gives CDR1 SGHRS, CDR2 YFSETQ. This CDR3 has 14 residues. The CDR3 loop reads CASSLWDQADTQYF. The CDR3 DNA follows: TGCGCCAGCAGCTTATGGGACCAGGCAGATACGCAGTATTTT.

In DNA, the CDR3 is TGCGCCAGCAGCCAACGGGGTTACTACGAGCAGTACTTC. This gives the protein CASSQRGYYEQYF. The V gene is TRBV5-1, the J gene TRBJ2-7; D is possibly TRBD2 (5 bases). There are 13 residues in the CDR3. Per germline, CDR1 SGHRS and CDR2 YFSETQ. V lost 4 bases and J 3 bases, leaving 11 bases between the germline ends.

In its sample, this clonotype was seen many times. The rearrangement links TRBV20-1 to TRBJ1-2; D not certain. V lost 1 base and J lost 3, with 9 bases in between. Germline lookup yields CDR1 DFQATT and CDR2 SNEGSKA (reference sequence). The CDR3 loop spans 13 amino acids. The CDR3 DNA reads as TGCAGTGCTAGAGGTCGAACAGACTATGGCTACACCTTC. It specifies CSARGRTDYGYTF.

This clonotype was found many times. The chain combines TRBV7-9 with TRBJ2-7, with D tentatively TRBD1 (6 bases). This CDR3 region has 15 residues. The V end lost 3 bases, the J end lost 3 bases, and 15 bases lay between the germline ends. The V gene's germline CDR1 is SEHNR and CDR2 FQNEAQ (reference sequence). This CDR3 reads CASSLGNTGFYEQYF. The CDR3 DNA follows: TGTGCCAGCAGCTTGGGAAATACAGGGTTCTACGAGCAGTACTTC.

This clonotype was detected ten times or more. The V gene is TRBV12-3 or TRBV12-4, the J gene TRBJ2-7, with D uncertain. V was shortened by 7 bases and J by 4 bases, with 11 bases between the two germline ends. The CDR3 is made up of 12 amino acids. The CDR3 region is CASKGRSYEQYF. The CDR3 DNA is TGTGCCAGCAAGGGCCGATCGTACGAGCAGTACTTC.

This clonotype was picked up a small number of times. The chain links TRBV4-3 to TRBJ2-5; 8 bases are shared with TRBD2. J gave up 5 bases and V 1 base, and 18 bases lay outside the gene matches. This CDR3 region has 19 residues. In germline, CDR1 is LGHNA, CDR2 YSLEER. The CDR3, as DNA: TGCGCCAGCAGCCAAGGGGTATCGGGGGGGCGCGTCTCTGATGAGACCCAGTACTTC. Translating it yields CASSQGVSGGRVSDETQYF.

This clonotype was detected ten times or more. This chain joins TRBV12-3 or TRBV12-4 and TRBJ1-2, with 8 bases lining up with TRBD1. With 6 bases clipped from V and 8 bases from J, the junction kept 8 bases outside the gene matches. The length of the CDR3 is 13 residues. CDR3 residues: CASSVGQGYGYTF. DNA of the CDR3: TGTGCCAGCAGCGTTGGACAGGGCTACGGCTACACCTTC.

V gene TRBV5-5 combines with J gene TRBJ2-4; D may correspond to TRBD1 or TRBD2 (7 bases each). The CDR3 contains 16 residues. Per germline, CDR1 SGHKS and CDR2 YYEKEE (reference sequence). Trimming left V 2 bases short and J 3 bases short, with 15 bases between. Here the CDR3 reads CASSFTAGGGKNIQYF. The CDR3 DNA follows: TGTGCCAGCAGCTTTACGGCAGGGGGGGGCAAAAACATTCAGTACTTC.

This clonotype has ten or more counts. The rearrangement uses TRBV5-1 and TRBJ1-2, with unresolved D. Trimming took 4 bases from V and 0 from J, leaving 13 bases between them. Germline assignment: CDR1 SGHRS and CDR2 YFSETQ. This CDR3 comprises 15 residues. CDR3 nucleotide sequence: TGCGCCAGCAGCCGCGACATTTCCACTAACTATGGCTACACCTTC. It codes for CASSRDISTNYGYTF.

This clonotype has at least ten counts. V gene TRBV7-9 combines with J gene TRBJ1-6; 8 bases are a match to TRBD1. Germline-derived CDR1 and CDR2 are SEHNR and FQNEAQ (reference sequence). The CDR3 is made up of 15 amino acids. The V and J ends lost 6 bases and 10 bases, in that order; junction bases with no gene match: 11. CDR3 in amino acids: CASSRDRLKSSPLHF. The DNA of the CDR3 is TGTGCCAGCAGTCGGGACAGGTTAAAGTCATCACCCCTCCACTTT.

The chain recombines TRBV12-3 or TRBV12-4 with TRBJ2-1, with D maybe TRBD2 (5 bases). The CDR3 length is 14 residues. V lost 9 bases, J lost 7 bases, and 19 bases lay in between. CDR3 nucleotides: TGTGCCAGTGTGGGATTTCCGGGAACTAATGAGCAGTTCTTC. Protein product: CASVGFPGTNEQFF.

This clonotype was detected ten times or more. The V gene is TRBV5-6, the J gene TRBJ2-3, with 10 bases that match TRBD2. CDR3 size: 15 residues. Trimming removed 5 bases from V and 1 base from J; junction bases left unmatched: 4. Germline loops: CDR1 SGHDT, CDR2 YYEEEE. The DNA for the CDR3 is TGTGCCAGCAGAGAAGCGGGGGGGCGCACAGATACGCAGTATTTT. It encodes CASREAGGRTDTQYF.

This clonotype was observed a few times. V is TRBV18 and J is TRBJ2-1; 10 positions match TRBD2. V trimming: 4 bases; J trimming: 2 bases; junction bases outside the gene matches: 5. CDR1 is KGHSH, CDR2 LQKENI, per germline. This CDR3 is built from 16 residues. The DNA for the CDR3 is TGTGCCAGCTCACTCACCCTAGCGGGAGCCTACAATGAGCAGTTCTTC. This sequence encodes CASSLTLAGAYNEQFF.

V and J are TRBV28 and TRBJ2-5; tentatively, D is TRBD1 (6 bases). Trimming removed 3 bases at V and 2 bases at J, with 16 bases between. From germline, CDR1 is MDHEN and CDR2 SYDVKM. The length of the CDR3 is 16 residues. CDR3 in amino acids: CASSFSGQGLQETQYF. In DNA, the CDR3 is TGTGCCAGCAGTTTTTCGGGACAAGGCCTTCAAGAGACCCAGTACTTC.

The chain uses TRBV30 and TRBJ2-5; unclear D gene. Trimming stripped 0 bases from V and 5 bases from J, with 4 bases between. The CDR3 contains 11 residues. From germline, CDR1 is GTSNPN and CDR2 SVGIG (reference sequence). CDR3 protein: CAWSVLETQYF. CDR3 nucleotide sequence: TGTGCCTGGAGTGTTCTTGAGACCCAGTACTTC.

The chain links TRBV12-3 or TRBV12-4 to TRBJ2-1; D may be TRBD1 or TRBD2 (5 bases each). Trimming cost V 8 bases and J 12 bases, with 17 bases left between them. There are 12 residues in the CDR3. CDR3 nucleotides: TGTGCCAGCTCTAAGGGGTTCGGAGGGCAGTTCTTC. Translated: CASSKGFGGQFF.